This TCR beta chain was sequenced during a study of cytomegalovirus exposure and HLA in healthy donors. Researchers ran the PCR with 60 Vbeta and 13 Jbeta primers. The protocol was immunoSEQ multiplex PCR, while the TCRdb copy is restricted to in-frame clones and leaves out a portion. Here the sample spans around 130,000 clones, approximately 8.6% being singletons. CDR3 length: 13 amino acids. V lost 3 bases, J lost 4 bases, and 9 bases lay in between. The germline gives CDR1 MNHEY, CDR2 SMNVEV (reference sequence). J is TRBJ1-1 and V is TRBV27; D is unresolved. The material sequenced was PBMCs. The clonotype was recovered from a woman in her thirties or forties in good health and CMV-seropositive. The CDR3 region is CASSFSVLTEAFF. The CDR3 DNA follows: TGTGCCAGCAGTTTCTCGGTCCTCACTGAAGCTTTCTTT.